What follows are 10 T cell receptor beta chains derived from one specimen sequenced in a study of shared clonotypes between healthy human individuals. Assay used: immunoSEQ multiplex PCR; TCRdb lists only in-frame clones, some missing. The data show over a million clones, with nearly 99% seen just once and approximately 0.45% held by the top ten. The specimen sequenced was naive CD4+ T cells sorted from blood. Subset here: CD45RA+ positively selected. All receptors derive from a man aged 25 to 40 in good health.

The chain couples TRBV5-6 to TRBJ2-3; no reliable D call. The CDR3 length is 12 residues. The V and J ends lost 0 bases and 6 bases respectively, with 5 bases between them. Per the germline V gene, CDR1 is SGHDT and CDR2 is YYEEEE. CDR3 region: CASSLGRDTQYF. The CDR3 DNA follows: TGTGCCAGCAGCTTGGGTCGGGATACGCAGTATTTT.

CDR3 coding DNA: TGCGCCAGCAGCTTGGCAGGGCAAATGGGGGAGACCCAGTACTTC. Protein product: CASSLAGQMGETQYF. The chain links TRBV5-1 to TRBJ2-5; D may be TRBD1 (5 bases). Germline CDR1 reads SGHRS; CDR2 reads YFSETQ. V gave up 0 bases and J gave up 5 bases, with 14 bases separating them. CDR3 size: 15 residues.

A remark on this clone: Other nucleotide sequences from this sample produce the same CDR3. The V call is TRBV7-2, the J call TRBJ2-7, with D possibly TRBD1 on 5 matching bases. The germline V gene has CDR1 SGHTA and CDR2 FQGNSA. The V and J ends lost 3 bases and 0 bases respectively, with 6 bases between them. There are 13 residues in the CDR3. CDR3 sequence (DNA): TGTGCCAGCAGCTTTAGGGGCTCCTACGAGCAGTACTTC. Its protein product is CASSFRGSYEQYF.

This chain connects TRBV25-1 to TRBJ2-5; 8 bases are a match to TRBD1. The length of the CDR3 is 12 residues. CDR1 and CDR2 (germline): MGHDK, SYGVNS. Trimming removed 11 bases from V and 4 bases from J; junction bases left unmatched: 6. The CDR3 sequence: CASQGGGETQYF. CDR3 in DNA: TGTGCCTCACAGGGGGGAGGAGAGACCCAGTACTTC.

The gene calls are TRBV6-1 and TRBJ2-3; tentatively, D is TRBD2 (5 bases). CDR1 is MNHNS and CDR2 is SASEGT in the germline V gene. With 3 bases removed from V and 4 bases from J, the gap between germline ends came to 8 bases. The length of the CDR3 is 13 residues. The CDR3 bases are TGTGCCAGCAGTGAGGGGAGCCCAGATACGCAGTATTTT. It is translated as CASSEGSPDTQYF.

This chain links TRBV9 with TRBJ1-3; D possibly corresponds to TRBD1 (6 bases). The CDR3 loop spans 16 amino acids. Trimming pared 3 bases from V and 0 bases from J, leaving 13 bases between. CDR1 is SGDLS and CDR2 is YYNGEE in the germline V gene. This CDR3 reads CASSEFRQASGNTIYF. DNA of the CDR3: TGTGCCAGCAGCGAGTTTCGACAGGCCTCTGGAAACACCATATATTTT. The entire variable domain, with the rest obtained from reference TRBV9 and TRBJ1-3, is as follows: DSGVTQTPKHLITATGQRVTLRCSPRSGDLSVYWYQQSLDQGLQFLIQYYNGEERAKGNILERFSAQQFPDLHSELNLSSLELGDSALYFCASSEFRQASGNTIYFGEGSWLTVV.

This clone has only one observation. V gene TRBV7-3 combines with J gene TRBJ2-7; 8 bases fit TRBD2. CDR1 is SGHTA, CDR2 FQGTGA, per germline. Trimming took 5 bases from V and 2 from J; bases not matched to a gene: 20. The CDR3 extends over 19 amino acids. For the CDR3, the DNA is TGTGCCAGCAGCGCCAATGGGAGGGGACGTCGCGGGAGGCCCTACGAGCAGTACTTC. It translates to CASSANGRGRRGRPYEQYF.

The chain links TRBV11-1 to TRBJ2-7; possibly TRBD1 for D (6 bases). Germline V gene data show CDR1 as SGHAT and CDR2 as FQDESV (reference sequence). Trimming removed 5 bases from V and 0 bases from J, with 14 bases in between. The CDR3 extends over 15 amino acids. The CDR3 DNA sequence: TGTGCCAGCAGCCAGGACAGTCATACCTCCTACGAGCAGTACTTC. It codes for CASSQDSHTSYEQYF.

The V call is TRBV28, the J call TRBJ2-7, with a tentative D call TRBD1 (6 bases). The length of the CDR3 is 15 residues. Between the trimmed V and J ends, which lost 5 bases and 0 bases, there was a span of 14 bases. Germline-derived CDR1 and CDR2 are MDHEN and SYDVKM. In nucleotides, the CDR3 is TGTGCCAGCAGTCTGGCCGGGACACTCTCCTACGAGCAGTACTTC. Its protein is CASSLAGTLSYEQYF.

The V gene is TRBV18, the J gene TRBJ2-7; D may be TRBD1 (5 bases). V lost 2 bases and J 5 bases, leaving 10 bases between the germline ends. The V gene's germline CDR1 is KGHSH and CDR2 LQKENI. This CDR3 contains 13 residues. This chain's CDR3 is CASSPLDSHEQYF. Written as DNA, the CDR3 is TGTGCCAGCTCACCATTAGACAGCCACGAGCAGTACTTC. Full variable domain (missing parts from reference TRBV18 and TRBJ2-7): NAGVMQNPRHLVRRRGQEARLRCSPMKGHSHVYWYRQLPEEGLKFMVYLQKENIIDESGMPKERFSAEFPKEGPSILRIQQVVRGDSAAYFCASSPLDSHEQYFGPGTRLTVT.